This T cell receptor beta chain emerged from a study of beta chain features in type 1 diabetes. As for the study in general: Regarding age, gender and cell yields, patients proved similar to healthy donors.

Every bit of the isolated RNA underwent reverse transcription, so sequencing read expressed TCRB transcripts. Each sample of naive, central memory or regulatory T cells had, on average, about 3.6 million reads. Clones were read by immunoSEQ multiplex PCR, and TCRdb kept only the in-frame ones, dropping some. Of 55,000 to 85,000 clones listed, more than 45% are singletons. The study's findings and limits: Within the patient group, naive, central memory and Treg TCRB repertoires appeared more similar to each other than within healthy donors. Among all four CD4+ subsets, Type 1 diabetes patients had TCRB CDR3s that were moderately but significantly shorter.

Central memory, naive, regulatory and stem cell-like memory CD4+ cells were sorted by CD45RO/CCR7/CD25/CD127/CD95/CD27. This CDR3 spans 14 amino acids. Unmatched junction bases numbered 6, after V lost 4 bases and J lost 7 bases. The germline CDR1 and CDR2 sequences are MNHNS and SASEGT. For this clone: Its antigen remains unknown.

The TCR originated in a man younger than 40 with type 1 diabetes. The specimen sequenced was central memory CD4+ T cells from blood. This rearrangement joins TRBV6-1 to TRBJ2-1; 8 bases map to TRBD2. In DNA, the CDR3 is TGTGCCAGCAGTGGTACAGGCGGGAGGAATGAGCAGTTCTTC. It encodes CASSGTGGRNEQFF.